The 16 T cell receptor beta chains below come from one sample, sequenced in a study of T cells in Graves' hyperthyroidism and ophthalmopathy. RNA transcripts provided the source from which TCR beta CDR3 regions were amplified. Researchers ran a first-round RT-PCR on the TCR CDR3 using the HTBI primer set. MiXCR, applied by TCRdb to the multiplex PCR reads, yields one record per CDR3 protein. Here the sample spans around 720,000 distinct CDR3 sequences, roughly a third being singletons. The sequenced sample was blood. These receptors all come from a woman in her forties with Graves' hyperthyroidism.

This clonotype was picked up one time. Sequence at one end of the junction differs from germline and may be a read error. The CDR3 DNA follows: TGTGCCAGCAACTTAGGGGCAGGGGGCGCAATTATTGTGAACACTGAAGCTTTCTTT. It codes for CASNLGAGGAIIVNTEAFF. V gene TRBV7-2 combines with J gene TRBJ1-1, with 8 bases identical to TRBD1. CDR3 size: 19 residues. Germline V CDR1 and CDR2: SGHTA, FQGNSA.

This clonotype was detected only once. The chain employs TRBV7-2 and TRBJ1-3; a weak D match, TRBD1 (5 bases). The germline CDR1 and CDR2 sequences are SGHTA and FQGNSA. V lost 3 bases, J lost 0 bases, and 12 bases lay in between. The CDR3 runs 16 residues. CDR3 amino acids: CASSLGGDFSGNTIYF. The CDR3 DNA follows: TGTGCCAGCAGCTTGGGCGGGGACTTCTCTGGAAACACCATATATTTT.

The CDR3 loop reads CAINRDTGGEQYF. CDR3 bases: TGTGCCATCAATCGGGACACCGGAGGGGAGCAGTACTTC. The gene calls are TRBV10-3 and TRBJ2-7; D may match TRBD1 or TRBD2 (6 bases each). Trimming removed 7 bases from V and 7 bases from J, with 17 bases in between. The CDR3 spans 13 residues. Germline-derived CDR1 and CDR2 are ENHRY and SYGVKD.

There are many counts of this clonotype. This chain links TRBV3-1 with TRBJ2-7, with D possibly TRBD2 on 6 matching bases. The length of the CDR3 is 14 residues. From germline, CDR1 is LGHDT and CDR2 YNNKEL (reference sequence). V shed 4 bases and J shed 2 bases, with 12 bases lying between them. The CDR3 DNA reads TGTGCCAGCAGCCCCCGGGACTCTCCCTACGAGCAGTACTTC. This gives the protein CASSPRDSPYEQYF.

This clonotype was picked up a small number of times. The chain has TRBV12-3 or TRBV12-4 and TRBJ2-5, with TRBD2 matching 8 bases. Trimming cost V 1 base and J 1 base; bases outside gene matches: 8. There are 17 residues in the CDR3. The CDR3 DNA is TGTGCCAGCAGTTTAGGGGGTAGCGGGGCCCTCCAAGAGACCCAGTACTTC. As protein: CASSLGGSGALQETQYF.

The V and J genes are TRBV7-2 and TRBJ2-7; D not certain. The CDR3 sequence is 15 residues long. CDR1 and CDR2 (germline): SGHTA, FQGNSA. Trimming stripped 8 bases from V and 2 bases from J, with 19 bases between. The CDR3 DNA is TGTGCCAGCTCACCACCGGCTACGCCTGCCTACGAGCAGTACTTC. Its translation: CASSPPATPAYEQYF.

With regard to this clonotype: A junction end diverges from the germline sequence, so it may reflect a read error. The chain is built from TRBV6-5 and TRBJ1-3; no clear D gene. Germline loops: CDR1 MNHEY, CDR2 SVGAGI. CDR3 length: 16 residues. The CDR3 sequence: CASSYSDRLPGNTISF. CDR3 nucleotides: TGTGCCAGCAGTTACTCGGACCGCCTGCCTGGAAACACCATATCTTTT.

This clonotype was observed a few times. Written as DNA, the CDR3 is TGCGCCAGCAGCCCTAGAGGGTGGACAGGGGATTACCAAGAGACCCAGTACTTC. Its protein is CASSPRGWTGDYQETQYF. The chain joins TRBV4-3 to TRBJ2-5, with 9 bases identical to TRBD1. From germline, CDR1 is LGHNA and CDR2 YSLEER. With V trimmed by 4 bases and J by 0 bases, 12 bases remained unmatched. This CDR3 has 18 residues.

This clonotype was seen ten or more times. The chain recombines TRBV7-9 with TRBJ1-5; unclear D gene. V was pared by 7 bases and J by 5 bases, with 18 bases between. Germline V lookup: CDR1 SEHNR, CDR2 FQNEAQ (reference sequence). The CDR3 extends over 15 amino acids. CDR3 sequence reads: CASMLGGLGDQPQHF. In DNA form, the CDR3 reads TGTGCCAGCATGCTGGGAGGGCTCGGGGATCAGCCCCAGCATTTT.

This clonotype was counted many times. The V call is TRBV4-3, the J call TRBJ1-2; D ambiguous. The CDR3 covers 14 residues. The V end was cut by 0 bases, the J end by 2 bases, with 7 bases between. Germline V gene lookup returns CDR1 LGHNA and CDR2 YSLEER. The CDR3 region has the DNA TGCGCCAGCAGCCAAGAACTGTTGAACTATGGCTACACCTTC. Amino acid sequence: CASSQELLNYGYTF.

This clonotype was recorded a few times. The chain is built from TRBV7-9 and TRBJ1-4; TRBD1 agrees at 12 bases. There are 17 residues in the CDR3. V lost 5 bases to trimming and J lost 8 bases; unmatched junction nucleotides: 12. In germline, CDR1 is SEHNR, CDR2 FQNEAQ (reference sequence). The CDR3 nucleotides are TGTGCCAGCAGCCATCGGGACAGGGGGCAATGGAAAGAAAAACTGTTTTTT. It translates to CASSHRDRGQWKEKLFF.

The genes are TRBV6-5 and TRBJ2-7, with TRBD1 matching 7 bases. Germline V gene lookup returns CDR1 MNHEY and CDR2 SVGAGI. Losses at the gene ends were 7 bases for V and 0 bases for J; bases not matched to a gene: 9. This CDR3 has 15 residues. The CDR3 loop reads CASTKKGQFSYEQYF. In DNA form, the CDR3 reads TGTGCCAGCACCAAAAAGGGACAGTTCTCCTACGAGCAGTACTTC.

This clonotype has only a few counts. A much larger clone differs by one base, so this may be a read error. This CDR3 fails to terminate in the conserved phenylalanine or tryptophan, so it likely reflects a read error. The V and J genes are TRBV2 and TRBJ1-2, with D unclear. CDR3 length: 11 amino acids. Deletions cut 2 bases from V and 6 bases from J, with 4 bases between. Germline V gives CDR1 SNHLY, CDR2 FYNNEI. Here the CDR3 reads CASSEQDGYTL. Written as DNA, the CDR3 is TGTGCCAGCAGTGAACAGGATGGCTACACCCTC.

Remarks on this clonotype: No conserved phenylalanine or tryptophan ends this CDR3, so it is likely a read error. The rearrangement links TRBV2 to TRBJ2-3, with D possibly TRBD2 on 5 matching bases. The germline V gene has CDR1 SNHLY and CDR2 FYNNEI. This CDR3 comprises 14 residues. Trimming stripped 0 bases from V and 6 bases from J, with 10 bases between. The CDR3 region is CASSEARRTDTQYS. CDR3 nucleotide sequence: TGTGCCAGCAGTGAAGCTCGGAGGACCGATACGCAGTATTCT.

This clonotype was found a few times. The V gene is TRBV6-6, the J gene TRBJ1-5; D gene uncertain. Germline V lookup: CDR1 MNHNY, CDR2 SVGAGI (reference sequence). The CDR3 has 16 residues. V was cut by 2 bases and J by 2 bases, with 13 bases left in between. Here the CDR3 reads CASSYVIYRGNQPQHF. The CDR3 DNA follows: TGTGCCAGCAGTTACGTGATCTATAGGGGCAATCAGCCCCAGCATTTT.

The chain joins TRBV7-2 to TRBJ2-1; D may correspond to TRBD1 or TRBD2 (5 bases each). The CDR3 contains 14 residues. Trimming cost V 6 bases and J 8 bases, with 17 bases left between them. In germline, CDR1 is SGHTA, CDR2 FQGNSA. The CDR3 region is CASSYSRGSHEQFF. The CDR3 nucleotides read TGTGCCAGCAGTTACTCGAGGGGCAGCCATGAGCAGTTCTTC.